This TCR beta chain emerged from a study of cytomegalovirus exposure and HLA in healthy donors. V lost 0 bases to trimming and J lost 0 bases, with 16 bases between them. This CDR3 contains 18 residues. The germline V gene has CDR1 SGDLS and CDR2 YYNGEE. PCR was performed using 60 Vbeta and 13 Jbeta primers. Some clones are missing from TCRdb's copy, which holds only in-frame ones; the method was immunoSEQ multiplex PCR. The table has fewer than 200,000 clones, approximately 80% seen once. The V call is TRBV9, the J call TRBJ1-3; TRBD1 is a possible D gene (6 bases). The receptor was isolated from a woman between 45 and 65 years old in good health and CMV-seronegative. The specimen sequenced was PBMCs. The CDR3 nucleotides are TGTGCCAGCAGCGTAGCTCCTCGGGGGGCGAGCTCTGGAAACACCATATATTTT. Its protein is CASSVAPRGASSGNTIYF.